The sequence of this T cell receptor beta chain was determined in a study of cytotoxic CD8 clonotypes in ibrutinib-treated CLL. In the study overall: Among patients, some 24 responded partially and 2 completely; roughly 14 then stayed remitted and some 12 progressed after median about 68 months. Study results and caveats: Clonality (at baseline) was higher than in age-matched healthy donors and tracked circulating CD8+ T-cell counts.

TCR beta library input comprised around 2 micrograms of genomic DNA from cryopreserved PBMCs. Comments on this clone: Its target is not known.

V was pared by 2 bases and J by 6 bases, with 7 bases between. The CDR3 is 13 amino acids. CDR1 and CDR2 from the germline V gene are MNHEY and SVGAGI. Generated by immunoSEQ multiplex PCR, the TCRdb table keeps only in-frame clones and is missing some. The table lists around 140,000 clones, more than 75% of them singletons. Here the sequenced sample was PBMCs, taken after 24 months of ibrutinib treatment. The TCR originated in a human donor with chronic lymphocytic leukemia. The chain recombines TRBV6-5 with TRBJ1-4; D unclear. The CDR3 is CASSYAQYEKLFF. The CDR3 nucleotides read TGTGCCAGCAGTTACGCGCAATATGAAAAACTGTTTTTT.